Shown below are 17 T cell receptor beta chains from a single sample sequenced in a study of blood T cell repertoires in COVID-19. Measured with immunoSEQ multiplex PCR; TCRdb has only the in-frame clones, and not every one. This table holds around 150,000 clones, around four fifths found once. The sample comprised PBMCs or T cells enriched from blood (not recorded which). All receptors derive from a woman aged 40 to 50 who had recovered from COVID-19.

V and J are TRBV18 and TRBJ2-1; the match to TRBD1 covers 7 bases. Germline-derived CDR1 and CDR2 are KGHSH and LQKENI. The CDR3 is 13 residues long. The ends lost 4 bases at V and 7 bases at J; junction bases unmatched: 4. The CDR3 DNA reads as TGTGCCAGCTCACAGACAGGGTTTAATGAGCAGTTCTTC. This sequence encodes CASSQTGFNEQFF.

The CDR3 bases are TGTGCCAGTAGTAGACTCGGAGGACGGATTAACTATGGCTACACCTTC. Its protein is CASSRLGGRINYGYTF. The V gene is TRBV19, the J gene TRBJ1-2; no clear D gene. Germline CDR1 reads LNHDA; CDR2 reads SQIVND (reference sequence). The CDR3 sequence is 16 residues long. Trimming took off 4 bases at V and 1 base at J, with 16 bases between the two ends.

This chain uses TRBV7-8 with TRBJ2-5; the D gene is possibly TRBD2 (5 bases). The CDR3 is 16 residues long. CDR1 and CDR2 (germline): SGHVS, FQNEAQ. The V gene lost 3 bases and the J gene lost 1 base, with 15 bases spanning the gap. CDR3 bases: TGTGCCAGCAGCTTCGACTTCGCGACTACCCAAGAGACCCAGTACTTC. Residues: CASSFDFATTQETQYF.

The chain is built from TRBV19 and TRBJ1-2; TRBD1 matches at 10 bases. In germline, CDR1 is LNHDA, CDR2 SQIVND (reference sequence). Unmatched junction bases numbered 5, after V lost 6 bases and J lost 4 bases. The CDR3 runs 14 residues. CDR3 sequence: CASRTGGVGYGYTF. CDR3 nucleotides: TGTGCCAGTAGGACAGGGGGCGTCGGCTATGGCTACACCTTC.

The rearrangement links TRBV11-2 to TRBJ2-5, with TRBD1 matching 7 bases. CDR1 and CDR2 (germline): SGHAT, FQNNGV. This CDR3 region has 15 residues. The junction had 7 bases not matched to a gene; V was cut back by 5 bases and J by 1 base. The CDR3 DNA reads TGTGCCAGCAGCCCATCCGGGACAGCCCAAGAGACCCAGTACTTC. Protein sequence: CASSPSGTAQETQYF. The full variable domain, with the rest looked up from reference TRBV11-2 and TRBJ2-5, is EAGVAQSPRYKIIEKRQSVAFWCNPISGHATLYWYQQILGQGPKLLIQFQNNGVVDDSQLPKDRFSAERLKGVDSTLKIQPAKLEDSAVYLCASSPSGTAQETQYFGPGTRLLVL.

The gene calls are TRBV15 and TRBJ1-6, with a tentative D call TRBD1 (5 bases). Trimming removed 4 bases at V and 9 bases at J, with 16 bases between. Per germline, CDR1 LNHNV and CDR2 YYDKDF (reference sequence). This CDR3 contains 15 residues. Written as DNA, the CDR3 is TGTGCCACCAGCACCACCATGGGAGGGGTTTCACCCCTCCACTTT. Its translation: CATSTTMGGVSPLHF. The entire variable domain, with the rest obtained from reference TRBV15 and TRBJ1-6, is as follows: DAMVIQNPRYQVTQFGKPVTLSCSQTLNHNVMYWYQQKSSQAPKLLFHYYDKDFNNEADTPDNFQSRRPNTSFCFLDIRSPGLGDTAMYLCATSTTMGGVSPLHFGNGTRLTVT.

This clone was observed a single time. The chain uses TRBV4-1 and TRBJ2-7, with D perhaps TRBD1 (6 bases). V was clipped by 5 bases and J by 2 bases, with 16 bases between them. In germline, CDR1 is MGHRA, CDR2 YSYEKL. The CDR3 length is 15 residues. The CDR3 DNA sequence: TGCGCCAGCAGCACCCGGGACACCCTCCCCTACGAGCAGTACTTC. Translation: CASSTRDTLPYEQYF.

CDR3 in amino acids: CASSLGQIHTGELFF. CDR3 nucleotides: TGTGCCAGCAGCTTAGGACAGATCCACACCGGGGAGCTGTTTTTT. This chain links TRBV7-8 with TRBJ2-2, with D tentatively TRBD1 (5 bases). Germline V gene lookup returns CDR1 SGHVS and CDR2 FQNEAQ. Trimming pared 1 base from V and 3 bases from J, leaving 9 bases between. The CDR3 extends over 15 amino acids.

The J gene is TRBJ1-6, the V gene TRBV30, with D unresolved. Germline CDR1 and CDR2: GTSNPN and SVGIG (reference sequence). The CDR3 loop spans 15 amino acids. Trimming cost V 0 bases and J 0 bases, with 6 bases left between them. The CDR3 sequence: CAWSVPGSYNSPLHF. CDR3 in DNA: TGTGCCTGGAGTGTACCAGGCTCCTATAATTCACCCCTCCACTTT. Full variable domain (outside the CDR3, taken from reference TRBV30 and TRBJ1-6): SQTIHQWPATLVQPVGSPLSLECTVEGTSNPNLYWYRQAAGRGLQLLFYSVGIGQISSEVPQNLSASRPQDRQFILSSKKLLLSDSGFYLCAWSVPGSYNSPLHFGNGTRLTVT.

The chain is built from TRBV10-1 and TRBJ1-1; tentatively, D is TRBD1 (5 bases). V gave up 1 base and J gave up 0 bases, with 18 bases separating them. Germline CDR1 is WNHNN and CDR2 is SYGVQD (reference sequence). The CDR3 runs 18 residues. CDR3 nucleotides: TGCGCCAGCAGTGAGTTTTATAACAGGCGACCCATGAACACTGAAGCTTTCTTT. This sequence encodes CASSEFYNRRPMNTEAFF.

This chain uses TRBV27 with TRBJ2-2, with D maybe TRBD2 (7 bases). Germline values: CDR1 MNHEY, CDR2 SMNVEV (reference sequence). V lost 0 bases and J 5 bases, leaving 13 bases between the germline ends. The CDR3 covers 16 residues. The CDR3 loop is CASSLSGGPLTGELFF. In DNA, the CDR3 is TGTGCCAGCAGTTTATCGGGGGGGCCTCTGACCGGGGAGCTGTTTTTT.

J is TRBJ1-2 and V is TRBV12-3 or TRBV12-4, with D unresolved. V lost 4 bases, J lost 6 bases, and 9 bases lay in between. This CDR3 is 12 amino acids long. The CDR3 spells CASSSGFDGYTF. DNA of the CDR3: TGTGCCAGCAGTTCCGGTTTCGATGGCTACACCTTC.

This chain connects TRBV2 to TRBJ1-2, with D possibly matching TRBD1 (5 bases). CDR3 length equals 17 residues. The V and J ends lost 0 bases and 3 bases respectively, with 17 bases between them. The germline gives CDR1 SNHLY, CDR2 FYNNEI. Here the CDR3 reads CASSEALGHGADYGYTF. The CDR3 region has the DNA TGTGCCAGCAGTGAAGCGCTAGGACACGGCGCGGACTATGGCTACACCTTC.

The CDR3 reads CASSPRSGGHGYTF. The DNA for the CDR3 is TGTGCCAGCAGCCCCAGGTCAGGGGGTCATGGCTACACCTTC. This chain uses TRBV7-2 with TRBJ1-2; 7 bases line up with TRBD1. CDR3 length: 14 residues. Germline CDR1 SGHTA, CDR2 FQGNSA. The V segment lost 5 bases and the J segment 6 bases; nucleotides outside the gene matches: 9.

This chain connects TRBV21-1 to TRBJ2-4; the table gives TRBD1 as D, unverified against the DNA. TRBV21-1 is recorded as a pseudogene. The CDR3 has 17 amino acids. The CDR3 bases are TGTGCCAGCAGCCTACTACGGGACAGTGCAGCCAAAAACATTCAGTACTTC. This gives the protein CASSLLRDSAAKNIQYF.

The J gene is TRBJ1-2, the V gene TRBV19; 8 nucleotides line up with TRBD1. CDR1 and CDR2 (germline): LNHDA, SQIVND (reference sequence). The V and J ends lost 6 bases and 6 bases, in that order; junction bases with no gene match: 6. CDR3 length equals 13 residues. The CDR3 loop is CASRGQVFDGYTF. CDR3 nucleotide sequence: TGTGCCAGTAGGGGACAGGTTTTCGATGGCTACACCTTC.

The chain recombines TRBV6-5 with TRBJ2-7; D perhaps matches TRBD2 (7 bases). The CDR3 totals 16 residues. With 2 bases removed from V and 0 bases from J, the gap between germline ends came to 14 bases. The germline gives CDR1 MNHEY, CDR2 SVGAGI. In nucleotides, the CDR3 is TGTGCCAGCAGTTACGGACTAGGGGGTTACTCCTACGAGCAGTACTTC. Translating gives CASSYGLGGYSYEQYF.